This TCR beta chain was profiled in a study of patients and donors after allogeneic stem cell transplantation. Trimming cost V 2 bases and J 4 bases, with 11 bases left between them. The CDR3 sequence is 13 residues long. Germline V CDR1 and CDR2: DFQATT, SNEGSKA (reference sequence). TCRdb independently ran MiXCR on the RT-PCR reads; one entry per CDR3 protein. This sample yields about 210,000 distinct CDR3 sequences, of which roughly 38% are seen a single time; 11% belongs to the top ten. The chain employs TRBV20-1 and TRBJ1-2; D perhaps matches TRBD1 (5 bases). Material for sequencing was blood, either unsorted or a sorted T cell fraction (not recorded which). The source is a human donor who was either an allogeneic HSCT recipient or a stem cell or donor lymphocyte infusion donor (not recorded which). It is not recorded whose cells these are; they may come from a transplant donor. CDR3 residues: CSARFRGFYGYTF. As DNA, the CDR3 is TGCAGTGCTAGATTTCGGGGGTTCTATGGCTACACCTTC.